Sequencing of this T cell receptor beta chain was carried out in a study of blood T cell repertoires in COVID-19. The V and J ends lost 1 base and 8 bases respectively, with 15 bases between them. CDR3 length equals 14 residues. CDR1 SGHDT and CDR2 YYEEEE come from the germline V gene. The authors' processing: Using reference gene primer amplification, nucleated cell counts were estimated. The protocol was immunoSEQ multiplex PCR, while the TCRdb copy is restricted to in-frame clones and leaves out a portion. For V, J and clone size, that table is used; D and trimming come from the DNA. The sample lists fewer than 250,000 clones, roughly 80% occurring once.

V gene TRBV5-6 combines with J gene TRBJ1-2, with a tentative D call TRBD1 (5 bases). The TCR was taken from a woman between 40 and 50 years old with active or convalescent COVID-19. The sequencing input was peripheral blood. DNA for the CDR3: TGTGCCAGCAGCTTGAGGGCGGGGGTCAGGGGCTACACCTTC. It codes for CASSLRAGVRGYTF.